One sample yielded the 22 T cell receptor beta chains listed below, sequenced in a study of T cells in Graves' hyperthyroidism and ophthalmopathy. Using RNA transcripts as the source, TCR beta CDR3 regions were amplified. TCR CDR3 regions were first amplified by RT-PCR with HTBI primers. MiXCR was run by TCRdb on the multiplex PCR reads, yielding one entry per CDR3 protein. This table holds roughly 700,000 distinct CDR3 sequences, 15% to 20% found once. Source material: blood. The receptors were gathered from a man between 50 and 59 years old with Graves' hyperthyroidism.

The chain carries TRBV27 and TRBJ2-5; 8 nucleotides match TRBD1. The CDR3 is 15 residues long. CDR1 is MNHEY and CDR2 is SMNVEV in the germline V gene (reference sequence). After removal of 4 bases from V and 4 bases from J, the junction contained 8 bases not matched to a gene. As DNA, the CDR3 is TGTGCCAGCAGTTCTCACAGGGGGGCTGTAGAGACCCAGTACTTC. This translates into CASSSHRGAVETQYF.

The gene calls are TRBV7-8 and TRBJ2-5; perhaps TRBD2 as D (5 bases). Trimming removed 7 bases at V and 5 bases at J, with 17 bases between. Germline V gene sequence: CDR1 SGHVS, CDR2 FQNEAQ. CDR3 length equals 14 residues. CDR3 sequence reads: CASTPIRSGETQYF. Here the CDR3 DNA reads TGTGCCAGCACCCCAATTCGCTCGGGGGAGACCCAGTACTTC.

About this clonotype itself: A read error may be the cause here, since a much bigger clone is one base away. Written as DNA, the CDR3 is TGTGCCAGCAGTTTGAATGGGACTAGCGGATACAATGAGCAGTTCTTC. Amino acid sequence: CASSLNGTSGYNEQFF. This rearrangement joins TRBV27 to TRBJ2-1; 11 bases agree with TRBD2. Unmatched junction bases numbered 5, after V lost 3 bases and J lost 4 bases. The CDR3 is 16 residues long. Germline values: CDR1 MNHEY, CDR2 SMNVEV (reference sequence).

With respect to this clonotype: It may be a read error: a sequence one base away is much more abundant. The chain employs TRBV2 and TRBJ2-5; 12 nucleotides align to TRBD2. Germline V CDR1 and CDR2: SNHLY, FYNNEI. The CDR3 spans 15 residues. With 7 bases clipped from V and 4 bases from J, the junction kept 7 bases outside the gene matches. DNA for the CDR3: TGTGCCAGCAACCAACTAGCGGGAGGCCTAGAGACCCAGTACTTC. Translating it yields CASNQLAGGLETQYF.

This clonotype was seen more than once but under ten times. This chain connects TRBV6-1 to TRBJ2-7; weak D call: TRBD2 (6 bases). CDR3 length equals 14 residues. Germline CDR1 and CDR2: MNHNS and SASEGT. Trimming left V 6 bases short and J 4 bases short, with 16 bases between. The CDR3 DNA follows: TGTGCCAGCAGGCCTCTCGGGAGCTCGTACGAGCAGTACTTC. This sequence encodes CASRPLGSSYEQYF.

This clonotype has at least ten counts. The rearrangement joins TRBV11-2 to TRBJ1-1; tentative D call: TRBD1 (5 bases). Germline CDR1 and CDR2: SGHAT and FQNNGV. CDR3 length: 15 amino acids. Trimming removed 2 bases at V and 5 bases at J, with 15 bases between. CDR3 bases: TGTGCCAGCAGCTTAACGGACACGATTCTAACTGAAGCTTTCTTT. This translates into CASSLTDTILTEAFF. Variable domain in full (rest from reference TRBV11-2 and TRBJ1-1): EAGVAQSPRYKIIEKRQSVAFWCNPISGHATLYWYQQILGQGPKLLIQFQNNGVVDDSQLPKDRFSAERLKGVDSTLKIQPAKLEDSAVYLCASSLTDTILTEAFFGQGTRLTVV.

This clonotype was seen at least ten times. The chain has TRBV7-9 and TRBJ2-5; the match to TRBD1 covers 10 bases. With 5 bases clipped from V and 4 bases from J, the junction kept 10 bases outside the gene matches. Germline V gene lookup returns CDR1 SEHNR and CDR2 FQNEAQ (reference sequence). CDR3 size: 16 residues. CDR3 DNA sequence: TGTGCCAGCAGCGCGAGGGACAGGGGCGCGGGAGAGACCCAGTACTTC. It specifies CASSARDRGAGETQYF. Combining the CDR3 with reference TRBV7-9 and TRBJ2-5 gives the whole variable domain DTGVSQNPRHKITKRGQNVTFRCDPISEHNRLYWYRQTLGQGPEFLTYFQNEAQLEKSRLLSDRFSAERPKGSFSTLEIQRTEQGDSAMYLCASSARDRGAGETQYFGPGTRLLVL.

This clonotype was seen a handful of times. The genes are TRBV7-2 and TRBJ2-7, with D unclear. The V gene's germline CDR1 is SGHTA and CDR2 FQGNSA. The CDR3 loop spans 14 amino acids. V was shortened by 1 base and J by 7 bases, with 14 bases between the two germline ends. This CDR3 is CASSLDSRAEEQYF. CDR3 sequence (DNA): TGTGCCAGCAGCTTAGATTCCCGGGCGGAGGAGCAGTACTTC. Full variable domain (outside the CDR3, taken from reference TRBV7-2 and TRBJ2-7): GAGVSQSPSNKVTEKGKDVELRCDPISGHTALYWYRQSLGQGLEFLIYFQGNSAPDKSGLPSDRFSAERTGGSVSTLTIQRTQQEDSAVYLCASSLDSRAEEQYFGPGTRLTVT.

As for this clonotype: This is likely a read error, given that the CDR3 carries no conserved phenylalanine or tryptophan at its end. This rearrangement joins TRBV24-1 to TRBJ2-2, with 12 bases identical to TRBD1. V dropped 9 bases and J dropped 7; count of bases not matched to a gene: 14. The length of the CDR3 is 17 residues. Germline lookup yields CDR1 KGHDR and CDR2 SFDVKD. The CDR3 DNA sequence: TGTGCCACCGACGCGGGACAGGGGGCGCGAAGGAGCGGGGAGCTGTTTTAT. Translation gives CATDAGQGARRSGELFY.

This clonotype has more than one count but fewer than ten. The chain recombines TRBV28 with TRBJ2-2, with D tentatively TRBD1 (5 bases). The CDR3 contains 13 residues. The germline V gene has CDR1 MDHEN and CDR2 SYDVKM. Trimming shortened V by 6 bases and J by 3 bases, and 8 bases separated the two germline ends. The CDR3 reads CASRTGYTGELFF. Written as DNA, the CDR3 is TGTGCCAGCAGAACAGGATACACCGGGGAGCTGTTTTTT.

Ten or more counts support this clonotype. The V call is TRBV5-1, the J call TRBJ2-7; tentatively, D is TRBD1 (5 bases). Trimming removed 1 base from V and 0 bases from J, with 8 bases in between. The CDR3 extends over 14 amino acids. Germline CDR1 is SGHRS and CDR2 is YFSETQ. The chain's CDR3 is CASSLNQGSYEQYF. Written as DNA, the CDR3 is TGCGCCAGCAGCTTGAATCAGGGCTCCTACGAGCAGTACTTC. The full variable domain, completed using reference TRBV5-1 and TRBJ2-7, is KAGVTQTPRYLIKTRGQQVTLSCSPISGHRSVSWYQQTPGQGLQFLFEYFSETQRNKGNFPGRFSGRQFSNSRSEMNVSTLELGDSALYLCASSLNQGSYEQYFGPGTRLTVT.

In this sample, this clonotype turned up many times. The J gene is TRBJ2-1, the V gene TRBV25-1; 9 nucleotides agree with TRBD2. Germline CDR1 is MGHDK and CDR2 is SYGVNS. The CDR3 has 13 amino acids. Unmatched junction bases numbered 1, after V lost 8 bases and J lost 2 bases. CDR3 sequence: CASVAGAYNEQFF. DNA for the CDR3: TGTGCCAGCGTAGCGGGGGCCTACAATGAGCAGTTCTTC.

In the case of this clonotype: This clone may be a read error of a much larger clone one base away. The rearrangement links TRBV5-5 to TRBJ2-3; 7 bases are a match to TRBD2. The CDR3 is made up of 17 amino acids. Germline CDR1 SGHKS, CDR2 YYEKEE (reference sequence). The CDR3 nucleotides read TGTGCCCGCAGCTTGGTGGCTAGCGGAGAGAGGGTAGATACGCAGTATTTT. It is translated as CARSLVASGERVDTQYF.

The V call is TRBV20-1, the J call TRBJ1-3, with D perhaps TRBD1 (6 bases). CDR3 length equals 16 residues. The V gene lost 4 bases and the J gene lost 0 bases, with 16 bases spanning the gap. The germline V gene encodes CDR1 DFQATT and CDR2 SNEGSKA (reference sequence). This chain's CDR3 is CSATGDGYYSGNTIYF. The CDR3 region has the DNA TGCAGTGCTACAGGGGACGGCTACTACTCTGGAAACACCATATATTTT.

The chain couples TRBV20-1 to TRBJ2-7, with 13 bases identical to TRBD2. Germline assignment: CDR1 DFQATT and CDR2 SNEGSKA (reference sequence). This CDR3 region has 15 residues. V gave up 1 base and J gave up 4 bases; unmatched junction bases: 4. CDR3 sequence (DNA): TGCAGTGCTAGAGCCGGGACTAGCGGGGCGTACGAGCAGTACTTC. It translates to CSARAGTSGAYEQYF.

The V gene is TRBV4-1, the J gene TRBJ2-3; 8 nucleotides line up with TRBD2. After removal of 2 bases from V and 4 bases from J, the junction contained 5 bases not matched to a gene. This CDR3 is 15 amino acids long. Germline CDR1 is MGHRA and CDR2 is YSYEKL. CDR3 sequence reads: CASSQSGTSPDTQYF. The CDR3 DNA is TGCGCCAGCAGCCAATCCGGGACTAGTCCAGATACGCAGTATTTT.

This clonotype was detected many times. This rearrangement joins TRBV6-1 to TRBJ2-1; D is unresolved. Germline CDR1 reads MNHNS; CDR2 reads SASEGT. The CDR3 runs 14 residues. V was pared by 5 bases and J by 2 bases, with 10 bases between. The CDR3: CASSPTPTYNEQFF. The CDR3 bases are TGTGCCAGCAGTCCCACACCGACCTACAATGAGCAGTTCTTC.

This clonotype appeared a few times. The chain has TRBV30 and TRBJ2-1, with TRBD2 matching 11 bases. The junction had 15 bases not matched to a gene; V was cut back by 2 bases and J by 15 bases. Germline V CDR1 and CDR2: GTSNPN, SVGIG (reference sequence). The CDR3 is made up of 15 amino acids. The DNA for the CDR3 is TGTGCCTGGAGTCCCTGGATTAGCGGGAGGGGTGGTGGGTTCTTC. It specifies CAWSPWISGRGGGFF.

This clonotype was picked up many times. The chain recombines TRBV30 with TRBJ2-5; D gene uncertain. Germline CDR1 reads GTSNPN; CDR2 reads SVGIG (reference sequence). Trimming left V 2 bases short and J 5 bases short, with 18 bases between. This CDR3 spans 15 amino acids. The chain's CDR3 is CAWSTPAPSRETQYF. CDR3 bases: TGTGCCTGGAGTACCCCCGCCCCTTCCCGGGAGACCCAGTACTTC.

The V and J genes are TRBV29-1 and TRBJ1-1, with TRBD1 matching over 10 bases. CDR3 size: 15 residues. With 6 bases clipped from V and 0 bases from J, the junction kept 7 bases outside the gene matches. CDR1 is SQVTM, CDR2 ANQGSEA, per germline. DNA for the CDR3: TGCAGCGTCGCGGGACAGGGGACAATGAACACTGAAGCTTTCTTT. Its protein product is CSVAGQGTMNTEAFF.

This chain connects TRBV6-5 to TRBJ2-3; 9 bases align to TRBD1. This CDR3 is built from 16 residues. The germline gives CDR1 MNHEY, CDR2 SVGAGI. V lost 5 bases to trimming and J lost 0 bases; unmatched junction nucleotides: 6. Written as DNA, the CDR3 is TGTGCCAGCAGTCCTCGGGACAGGGCTAGCACAGATACGCAGTATTTT. It yields the protein CASSPRDRASTDTQYF.

This clonotype was seen repeatedly, ten times or more. This rearrangement joins TRBV9 to TRBJ2-5; 10 bases fit TRBD2. Germline CDR1 reads SGDLS; CDR2 reads YYNGEE. Unmatched junction bases numbered 2, after V lost 0 bases and J lost 3 bases. The CDR3 covers 15 residues. The CDR3 DNA sequence: TGTGCCAGCAGCGTAGGGACTAGCGGAGAAGAGACCCAGTACTTC. It is translated as CASSVGTSGEETQYF.